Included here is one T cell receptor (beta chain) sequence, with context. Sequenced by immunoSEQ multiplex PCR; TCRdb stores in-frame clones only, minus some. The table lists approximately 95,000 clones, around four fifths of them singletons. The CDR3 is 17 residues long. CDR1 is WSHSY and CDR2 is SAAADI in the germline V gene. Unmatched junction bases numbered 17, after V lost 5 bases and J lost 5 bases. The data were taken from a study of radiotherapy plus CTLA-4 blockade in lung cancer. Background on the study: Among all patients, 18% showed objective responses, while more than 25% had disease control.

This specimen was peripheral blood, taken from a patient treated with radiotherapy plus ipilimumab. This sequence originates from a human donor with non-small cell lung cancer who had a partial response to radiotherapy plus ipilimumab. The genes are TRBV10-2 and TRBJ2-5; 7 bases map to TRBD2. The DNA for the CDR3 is TGCGCCAGCAGTAATCCCCCTTTAGGACTAGTCGGGGAGACCCAGTACTTC. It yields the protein CASSNPPLGLVGETQYF.